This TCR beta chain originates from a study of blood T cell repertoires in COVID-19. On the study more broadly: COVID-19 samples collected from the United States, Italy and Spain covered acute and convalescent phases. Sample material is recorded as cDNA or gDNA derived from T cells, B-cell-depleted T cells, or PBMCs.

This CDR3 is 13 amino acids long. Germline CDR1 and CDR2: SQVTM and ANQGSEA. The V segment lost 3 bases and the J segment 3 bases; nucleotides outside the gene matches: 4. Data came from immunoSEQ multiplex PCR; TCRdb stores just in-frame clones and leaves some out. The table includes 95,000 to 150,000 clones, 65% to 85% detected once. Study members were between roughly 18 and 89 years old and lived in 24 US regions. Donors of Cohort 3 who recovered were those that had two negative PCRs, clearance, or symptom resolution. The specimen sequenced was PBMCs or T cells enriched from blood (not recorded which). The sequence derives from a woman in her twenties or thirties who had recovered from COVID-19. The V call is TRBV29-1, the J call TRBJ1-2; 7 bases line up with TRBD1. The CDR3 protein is CSVDPTGDYGYTF. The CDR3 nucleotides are TGCAGCGTTGATCCTACAGGGGACTATGGCTACACCTTC.